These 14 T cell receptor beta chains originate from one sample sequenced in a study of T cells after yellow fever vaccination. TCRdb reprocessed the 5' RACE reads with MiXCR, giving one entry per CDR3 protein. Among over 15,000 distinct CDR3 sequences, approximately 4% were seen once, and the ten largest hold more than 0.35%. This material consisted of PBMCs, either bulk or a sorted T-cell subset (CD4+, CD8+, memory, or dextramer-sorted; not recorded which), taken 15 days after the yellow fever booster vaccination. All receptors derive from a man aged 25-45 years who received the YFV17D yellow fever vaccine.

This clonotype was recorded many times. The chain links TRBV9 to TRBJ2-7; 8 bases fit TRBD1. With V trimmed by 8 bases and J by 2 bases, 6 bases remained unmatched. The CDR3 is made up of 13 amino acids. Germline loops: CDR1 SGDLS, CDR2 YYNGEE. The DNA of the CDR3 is TGTGCCAGTGGGACAGGCGGAACCTACGAGCAGTACTTC. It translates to CASGTGGTYEQYF.

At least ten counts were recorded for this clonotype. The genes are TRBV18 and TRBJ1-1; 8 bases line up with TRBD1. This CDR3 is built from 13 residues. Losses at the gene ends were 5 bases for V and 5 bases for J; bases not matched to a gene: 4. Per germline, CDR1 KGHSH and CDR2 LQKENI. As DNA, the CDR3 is TGTGCCAGCTCAGCCGACAGGGGAACTGAAGCTTTCTTT. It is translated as CASSADRGTEAFF.

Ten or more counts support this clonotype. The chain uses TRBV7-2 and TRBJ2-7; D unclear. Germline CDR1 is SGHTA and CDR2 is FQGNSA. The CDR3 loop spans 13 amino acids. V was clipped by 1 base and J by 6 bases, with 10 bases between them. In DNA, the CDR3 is TGTGCCAGCAGCTTAGACCCGGGCTCCGAGCAGTACTTC. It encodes CASSLDPGSEQYF.

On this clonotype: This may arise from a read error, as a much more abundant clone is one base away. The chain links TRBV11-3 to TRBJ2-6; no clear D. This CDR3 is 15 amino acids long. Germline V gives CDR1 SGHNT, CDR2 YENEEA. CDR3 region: CASSPGYSGSNVLTF. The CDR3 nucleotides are TGTGCCAGCAGTCCGGGCTACTCTGGGTCCAACGTCCTGACTTTC. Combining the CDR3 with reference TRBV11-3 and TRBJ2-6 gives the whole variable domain EAGVVQSPRYKIIEKKQPVAFWCNPISGHNTLYWYLQNLGQGPELLIRYENEEAVDDSQLPKDRFSAERLKGVDSTLKIQPAELGDSAVYLCASSPGYSGSNVLTFGAGSRLTVL.

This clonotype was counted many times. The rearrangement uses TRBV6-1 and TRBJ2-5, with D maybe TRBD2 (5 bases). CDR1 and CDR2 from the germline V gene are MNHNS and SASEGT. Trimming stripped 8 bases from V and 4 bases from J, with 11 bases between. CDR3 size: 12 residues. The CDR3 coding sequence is TGTGCCAGCTCTCGCGCGGGAGAGACCCAGTACTTC. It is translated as CASSRAGETQYF.

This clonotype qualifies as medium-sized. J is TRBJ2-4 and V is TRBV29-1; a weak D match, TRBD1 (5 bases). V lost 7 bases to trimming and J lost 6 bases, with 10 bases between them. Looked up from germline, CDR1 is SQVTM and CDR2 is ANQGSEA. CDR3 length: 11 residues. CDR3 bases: TGCAGCGGCTTGGACATAAACATTCAGTACTTC. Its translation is CSGLDINIQYF.

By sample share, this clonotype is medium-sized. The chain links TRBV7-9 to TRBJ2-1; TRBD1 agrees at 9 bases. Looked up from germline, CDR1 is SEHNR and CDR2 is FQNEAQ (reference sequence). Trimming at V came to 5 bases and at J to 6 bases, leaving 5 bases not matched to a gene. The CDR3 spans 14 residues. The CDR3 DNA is TGTGCCAGCAGCCTCCGGGACAGGGTCAATGAGCAGTTCTTC. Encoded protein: CASSLRDRVNEQFF.

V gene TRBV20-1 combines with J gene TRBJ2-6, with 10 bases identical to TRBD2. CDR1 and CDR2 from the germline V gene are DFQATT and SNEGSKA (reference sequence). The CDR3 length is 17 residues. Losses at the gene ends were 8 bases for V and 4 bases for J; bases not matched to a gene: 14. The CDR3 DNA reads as TGCAGTCCCACGGCGGCTAGCGGGAGTTCCGGGGCCAACGTCCTGACTTTC. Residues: CSPTAASGSSGANVLTF.

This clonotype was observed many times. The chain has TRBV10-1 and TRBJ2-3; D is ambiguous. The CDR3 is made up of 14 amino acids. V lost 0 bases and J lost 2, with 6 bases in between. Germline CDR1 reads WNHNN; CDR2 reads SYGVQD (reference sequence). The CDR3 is CASSESPITDTQYF. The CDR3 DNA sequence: TGCGCCAGCAGTGAGTCCCCGATCACAGATACGCAGTATTTT.

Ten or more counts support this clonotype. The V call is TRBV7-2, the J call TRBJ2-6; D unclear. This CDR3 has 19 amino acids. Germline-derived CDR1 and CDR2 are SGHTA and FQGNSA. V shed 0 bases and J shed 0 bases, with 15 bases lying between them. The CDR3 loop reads CASSLAIGGISSGANVLTF. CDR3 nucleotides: TGTGCCAGCAGCTTAGCGATAGGTGGAATTAGCTCTGGGGCCAACGTCCTGACTTTC.

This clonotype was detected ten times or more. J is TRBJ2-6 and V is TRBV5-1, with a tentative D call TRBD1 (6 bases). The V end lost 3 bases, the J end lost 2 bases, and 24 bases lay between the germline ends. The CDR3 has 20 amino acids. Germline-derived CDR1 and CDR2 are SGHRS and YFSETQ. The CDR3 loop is CASSSNPFRQERPGANVLTF. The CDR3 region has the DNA TGCGCCAGCAGCTCCAACCCCTTTAGACAGGAAAGGCCTGGGGCCAACGTCCTGACTTTC.

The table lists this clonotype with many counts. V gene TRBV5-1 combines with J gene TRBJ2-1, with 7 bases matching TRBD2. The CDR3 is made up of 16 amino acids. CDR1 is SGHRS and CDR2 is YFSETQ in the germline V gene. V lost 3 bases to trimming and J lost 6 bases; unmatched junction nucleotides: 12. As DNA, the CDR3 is TGCGCCAGCAGCTCCGCATGGGCAGGCGGGGGCAATGAGCAGTTCTTC. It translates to CASSSAWAGGGNEQFF.

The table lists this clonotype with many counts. CDR3 in amino acids: CASAMTEAHHEQYF. The CDR3 DNA reads as TGTGCCAGCGCCATGACGGAGGCCCACCACGAGCAGTACTTC. This chain connects TRBV6-5 to TRBJ2-7, with TRBD2 as a possible D gene (5 bases). Germline values: CDR1 MNHEY, CDR2 SVGAGI. Trimming stripped 8 bases from V and 5 bases from J, with 19 bases between. This CDR3 region has 14 residues.

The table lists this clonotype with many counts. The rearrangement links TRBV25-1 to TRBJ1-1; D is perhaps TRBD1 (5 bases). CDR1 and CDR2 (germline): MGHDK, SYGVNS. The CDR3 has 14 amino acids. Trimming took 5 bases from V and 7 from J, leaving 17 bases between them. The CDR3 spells CASSSRQGGREAFF. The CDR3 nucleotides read TGTGCCAGCAGTAGTAGGCAGGGCGGTCGTGAAGCTTTCTTT.